This T cell receptor (beta chain) was recovered during a study of OX40 agonist ivuxolimab in advanced cancers. General study findings and limits: Compared with CD4+, CD8+ T cells on average had more expanded clones. Clonal expansion in partial responders at 0.1-3.0 mg/kg ranked among the lowest.

About this clone: Antigen specificity is unknown.

Enrollment shut out patients with autoimmune disease history or systemic immunosuppression. With baseline, cycle 4 day 1, and cycle 7 day 1 as timepoints, blood was sampled. V dropped 0 bases and J dropped 1 base, with 10 bases sitting between them. Germline lookup yields CDR1 SGHRS and CDR2 YFSETQ. This CDR3 contains 15 residues. The table came from immunoSEQ multiplex PCR; TCRdb's copy has only in-frame clones and leaves some out. The sample shows 30,000 or so clones, roughly 80% of them seen only once. The gene calls are TRBV5-1 and TRBJ1-1, with D perhaps TRBD1 (6 bases). The receptor was derived from an adult with an advanced solid tumor such as melanoma, head and neck, liver or kidney cancer. This material consisted of CD4+ or CD8+ T cells sorted from blood, taken in a trial of the OX40 agonist ivuxolimab. In DNA form, the CDR3 reads TGCGCCAGCAGCTTGGCAATGGGGGCGAACACTGAAGCTTTCTTT. Protein sequence: CASSLAMGANTEAFF.